These T cell receptor beta chains were read from a single sample in a study of T cells in narcolepsy. Sequencing was performed with immunoSEQ multiplex PCR; in TCRdb, only in-frame clones are kept and a portion is missing. The table records about 32,000 clones, roughly 80% of them present only once. The sequenced sample was memory (CD45RA-) CD4+ T cells from blood. The source is a human donor in good health. CDR3s include the opening cysteine and the closing phenylalanine or tryptophan. Fields, in order: V gene, clone size, D gene, J gene, CDR3 DNA, CDR3 protein. A D gene is named only where the DNA matches it firmly. Not all rows give a size; the values are once, few, many and, for expanded clones, a class.

TRBV19,.,.,TRBJ2-2,TGTGCCAGTAGTTTTCAGAACGGGGAGCTGTTTTTT,CASSFQNGELFF
TRBV7-6,.,.,TRBJ2-7,TGTGCCAGCAGCTTATGGCAGGCCTACGAGCAGTACTTC,CASSLWQAYEQYF
TRBV6-1,few,.,TRBJ2-1,TGTGCCAGCAGCAGGGACTTTGATGAGCAGTTCTTC,CASSRDFDEQFF
TRBV7-8,.,.,TRBJ2-4,TGTGCCAGCAGCCTTTTTGGAGGGGGCGGCTTAGCCAAAAACATTCAGTACTTC,CASSLFGGGGLAKNIQYF
TRBV30,.,.,TRBJ1-4,TGTGCCTGGAGTGCGTTTGGGGTTTGGGAAAAACTGTTTTTT,CAWSAFGVWEKLFF
TRBV28,.,TRBD1,TRBJ1-2,TGTGCCAGCCGATCAGGACAGGGTTATGGCTACACCTTC,CASRSGQGYGYTF
TRBV7-2,few,TRBD2,TRBJ2-3,TGTGCCAGCAGCTTCGGACTAGCGGGAGGCAATACGCAGTATTTT,CASSFGLAGGNTQYF
TRBV7-9,.,.,TRBJ1-5,TGTGCCAGCAGCTTGGGGGACACCGGCAATCAGCCCCAGCATTTT,CASSLGDTGNQPQHF
TRBV5-4,.,.,TRBJ1-4,TGTGCCAGCAGCGTGGGTAGCGGGGATGAAAAACTGTTTTTT,CASSVGSGDEKLFF
TRBV27,.,.,TRBJ2-3,TGTGCCAGCAGGGCGGGTGGAGCAGATACGCAGTATTTT,CASRAGGADTQYF
TRBV7-2,once,TRBD2,TRBJ2-7,TGTGCCAGCAGCTTTAGCGGGAGGGCCCACGAGCAGTACTTC,CASSFSGRAHEQYF
TRBV19,.,TRBD2,TRBJ2-7,TGTGCCAGTAGTATGAATCGGGAGGGCCGGTACGAGCAGTACTTC,CASSMNREGRYEQYF
TRBV30,.,TRBD2,TRBJ2-1,TGTGCCTGGAGTGGGATAGCGGGAGCCCATGAGCAGTTCTTC,CAWSGIAGAHEQFF
TRBV14,once,.,TRBJ1-6,TGTGCCAGCAGCCAAGATCTTCCTCCGACACCCCTCCACTTT,CASSQDLPPTPLHF
TRBV11-2,.,.,TRBJ2-1,TGTGCCAGCAGTTTGAGATTCGGATACAATGAGCAGTTCTTC,CASSLRFGYNEQFF
TRBV5-1,.,.,TRBJ1-3,TGCGCCAGCAGCCTCGGGACATCTGGAAACACCATATATTTT,CASSLGTSGNTIYF
TRBV6-1,.,TRBD1,TRBJ2-3,TGTGCCAGCAGGACGGACAGGGGGGATACGCAGTATTTT,CASRTDRGDTQYF
TRBV27,.,TRBD1,TRBJ2-7,TGTGCCAGCAGTCGGGACAGGGGGATTGGCGAGCAGTACTTC,CASSRDRGIGEQYF
TRBV13,.,.,TRBJ2-3,TGTGCCAGCAGCTTAGTAGGGTACGGGGATACGCAGTATTTT,CASSLVGYGDTQYF
TRBV4-2,.,TRBD2,TRBJ2-1,TGTGCCAGCAGCCACTCGGCCGGGACTAGCGGGAGCAATGAGCAGTTCTTC,CASSHSAGTSGSNEQFF
TRBV29-1,.,.,TRBJ1-2,TGCAGCGTACAGGCGATCTATGGCTACACCTTC,CSVQAIYGYTF
TRBV29-1,.,.,TRBJ1-2,TGCAGCGTCGACAGGAGGTATGGCTACACCTTC,CSVDRRYGYTF
TRBV11-2,once,.,TRBJ2-5,TGTGCCAGCAGCTTAGACGGCCAAGAGACCCAGTACTTC,CASSLDGQETQYF
TRBV30,.,.,TRBJ2-3,TGTGCCTGGAGTGTACGTGGTACAGATACGCAGTATTTT,CAWSVRGTDTQYF
TRBV10-2,.,.,TRBJ2-1,TGCGCCAGCAGTGGTGGGCGGGCACAGGACAATGAGCAGTTCTTC,CASSGGRAQDNEQFF
TRBV6-5,.,.,TRBJ1-2,TGTGCCAGCACCATGCGACTAGAGTTAGGCTACACCTTC,CASTMRLELGYTF
TRBV5-6,few,.,TRBJ1-4,TGTGCCAGCAGCCTTCTTAGTCACAATGAAAAACTGTTTTTT,CASSLLSHNEKLFF
TRBV10-2,once,TRBD2,TRBJ2-7,TGCGCCAGCAGTGTCAGCGGGAGCTACGAGCAGTACTTC,CASSVSGSYEQYF
TRBV5-1,.,TRBD2,TRBJ2-7,TGCGCCAGCAGCTTGGCGCTGGGTAGCGGGGCAACCTACGAGCAGTACTTC,CASSLALGSGATYEQYF
TRBV25-1,.,TRBD1,TRBJ1-5,TGTGCCAGCAGTGAAAGCCGACAGGGTGGGAGCAATCAGCCCCAGCATTTT,CASSESRQGGSNQPQHF
TRBV30,.,.,TRBJ2-3,TGTGCCTGCATGTTCGCTGGCGGATGGGGAGATACGCAGTATTTT,CACMFAGGWGDTQYF
TRBV11-3,.,TRBD2,TRBJ2-5,TGTGCCAGCAGCTTATCTGGGCGGGAGAGTGAGACCCAGTACTTC,CASSLSGRESETQYF
TRBV5-1,.,.,TRBJ1-1,TGCGCCAGCAGTTTAGACGGATTCACTGAAGCTTTCTTT,CASSLDGFTEAFF
TRBV5-1,.,TRBD2,TRBJ2-5,TGCGCCAGCAGGGCTAGCGGGAGAGAACAAGAGACCCAGTACTTC,CASRASGREQETQYF
TRBV18,.,.,TRBJ1-2,TGTGCCAGCTCACCGGAAAGGGTGCAGGGCTACACCTTC,CASSPERVQGYTF
TRBV11-1,.,TRBD2,TRBJ2-1,TGTGCCAGCAGCTTCAGCCGCGGGAGCTCCTACAATGAGCAGTTCTTC,CASSFSRGSSYNEQFF
TRBV6-5,.,.,TRBJ1-5,TGTGCCAGCAGCCGAAGCAATCAGCCCCAGCATTTT,CASSRSNQPQHF